A selection of T cell receptor beta chains follows, all from one sample in a study of T cell responses to AZD1222 COVID-19 vaccine. Produced via immunoSEQ multiplex PCR; TCRdb's table is partial and in-frame only. This sample has about 56,000 clones; around nine tenths occur once, and the top ten carry roughly 15%. The sequenced sample was peripheral blood, obtained on day 0 of AZD1222 vaccination. The receptors shown here come from an adult in good health. Each CDR3 is given with its conserved first and last residue. The order of the fields is clone size, D gene, CDR3 length, V gene, J gene, CDR3 DNA, CDR3 protein. A D gene is named only where the DNA matches it firmly. Expanded clones are given a class, and other clones once, few, many or no size at all.

size: once; D: NA; length: 14; V: TRBV5-5; J: TRBJ1-2; DNA: TGTGCCAGCAGCTTCGGTCCGGAGGGGTATGGCTACACCTTC; CDR3: CASSFGPEGYGYTF
size: NA; D: NA; length: 14; V: TRBV18; J: TRBJ2-1; DNA: TGTGCCAGCTCACCGCGGCTCTATTACAATGAGCAGTTCTTC; CDR3: CASSPRLYYNEQFF
size: NA; D: TRBD1; length: 12; V: TRBV12-3/TRBV12-4; J: TRBJ1-2; DNA: TGTGCCAGCACTAGGGGACAGAATGGCTACACCTTC; CDR3: CASTRGQNGYTF
size: NA; D: NA; length: 14; V: TRBV9; J: TRBJ1-4; DNA: TGTGCCAGCAGCCCGACTGGCTCTAATGAAAAACTGTTTTTT; CDR3: CASSPTGSNEKLFF
size: NA; D: TRBD1; length: 17; V: TRBV24-1; J: TRBJ1-4; DNA: TGTGCCACCCATTCTTCGGACAGGGAGGTTCCCCACGAAAAACTGTTTTTT; CDR3: CATHSSDREVPHEKLFF
size: NA; D: TRBD1; length: 14; V: TRBV6-2/TRBV6-3; J: TRBJ1-2; DNA: TGTGCCAGCAGTTCGGGGACAGGGAGCTATGGCTACACCTTC; CDR3: CASSSGTGSYGYTF
size: NA; D: NA; length: 14; V: TRBV7-9; J: TRBJ2-7; DNA: TGTGCCAGCAGCTTGTCCTCCAGGGATTACGAGCAGTACTTC; CDR3: CASSLSSRDYEQYF
size: NA; D: TRBD1; length: 15; V: TRBV6-5; J: TRBJ1-2; DNA: TGTGCCAGCTCCAGCACAGGGGGAACTAACTATGGCTACACCTTC; CDR3: CASSSTGGTNYGYTF
size: NA; D: NA; length: 14; V: TRBV11-3; J: TRBJ2-2; DNA: TGTGCCAGCAGCTTGGTAGTCCGGACCGGGGAGCTGTTTTTT; CDR3: CASSLVVRTGELFF
size: NA; D: TRBD1; length: 16; V: TRBV3-1/TRBV3-2; J: TRBJ1-2; DNA: TGTGCCAGCAGCCAAGGGCCCGGGACAGGGGGCTATGGCTACACCTTC; CDR3: CASSQGPGTGGYGYTF
size: NA; D: NA; length: 20; V: TRBV4-1; J: TRBJ2-5; DNA: TGCGCCAGCAGCCAAGATTCAGCCCGACCCGGGTTGCGGTTCGGAGAGACCCAGTACTTC; CDR3: CASSQDSARPGLRFGETQYF
size: few; D: NA; length: 16; V: TRBV14; J: TRBJ1-1; DNA: TGTGCCAGCAGCCCGCGGGGGCCACTAGCATACACTGAAGCTTTCTTT; CDR3: CASSPRGPLAYTEAFF